Below, one TCR beta chain is given with its context. Its antigen is not known. Other nucleotide sequences in the sample specify the same CDR3. This specimen comes from a study of shared clonotypes between healthy human individuals. General study findings and limits: Around 5.3% of naive CD4 clonotypes were shared across a few donors. The small donor group covered limited genetic and exposure diversity. Generation of non-shared clonotypes was less probable than generation of clonotypes shared by all four donors.

Positive CCR7 selection of CD45RO-negative cells yielded the naive CD8 cells, and terminally differentiated effector memory CD45RA+ cells were excluded. When replicate PCRs were run on sorted subsets, they used 200 ng DNA, roughly 30,000 T cell genomes. The table came from immunoSEQ multiplex PCR; TCRdb's copy has only in-frame clones and leaves some out. This sample carries roughly 2 million clones, about 95% of them seen once, and the ten largest clones take about 1.1%. This CDR3 contains 14 residues. Trimming took off 2 bases at V and 4 bases at J, with 11 bases between the two ends. Germline CDR1 and CDR2: MNHEY and SVGAGI.

Material: naive CD8+ T cells sorted from blood. This receptor was identified in a man aged 18 to 30 in good health. The chain combines TRBV6-5 with TRBJ1-2; D remains ambiguous. CDR3 loop: CASSYGEGLYGYTF. The CDR3 nucleotides read TGTGCCAGCAGTTACGGGGAGGGCCTCTATGGCTACACCTTC.